This T cell receptor (beta chain) was captured in a study of blood T cell repertoires in COVID-19 (dated by TCRdb to 2018 to 2021). For context, the study as a whole: Samples covering the acute and convalescent phases of COVID-19 were provided by collaborators in the United States, Italy and Spain. The material from the prospective study consisted of cDNA or gDNA derived from T cells, B-cell-depleted T cells, or PBMCs. Subjects who had been exposed to COVID-19, were actively infected with it, or had recovered from it provided the deeply sampled blood TCRbeta repertoires that made up the dataset. The repertoires were released in a freely available public database intended as a resource for research on the immune response to SARS-CoV-2. Samples were obtained from the ongoing ImmuneRACE study (first 160 participants) and from about 1,300 subjects provided by 6 global collaborators. A de-identified subject ID, COVID-19 status, age in years and sex were almost always included in the sample metadata. Where available, HLA class I and class II types were taken from metadata supplied by the sample provider and were not determined by assay-based typing. Beyond this particular receptor, the publication reports: Clinical and demographic metadata were provided uncurated, with the amount varying by source and participant.

TCRbeta CDR3 regions were amplified from genomic DNA using the immunoSEQ Assay, a bias-controlled multiplex PCR. On the authors' methods: Nucleated cell counts per sample were estimated from amplification of reference gene primers within the assay. To quantify the absolute abundance of each unique TCRbeta CDR3 rearrangement, sequence reads were collapsed and filtered. For each sample, productive Simpson clonality was calculated by taking the square root of Simpson's diversity index across productive rearrangements. In its TCRdb copy, this immuneACCESS table keeps in-frame sequences only and misses some clones. Where compared with another copy, unresolved V genes explain less than half of these, and the others have no known cause. Clone size and the V and J calls come from that table; the DNA yielded D and trimming. The sample includes around 700,000 clones, with over 80% observed a single time. The ten largest clones capture over 0.2% of the sample.

Collaborating institutions collected whole blood in K2EDTA tubes following their own protocols. For TCRbeta analysis, collaborators shipped samples as frozen whole blood, isolated PBMCs, or DNA extracted from either of those sample types. Reading the germline V gene (reference sequence) gives CDR1 LGHDT and CDR2 YNNKEL. Trimming at the junction amounts to 1 base on V and 7 bases on J, and the germline ends lie 10 bases apart. Reading from cysteine to phenylalanine, the CDR3 counts 14 amino acids. Just the 42-base CDR3 DNA is kept, in frame starting at base 1. Turning to this clone: Its antigen is still unknown. Base-call qualities are not available, and no considerably larger clone is one nucleotide away.

The chain couples TRBV3-1 (or the pseudogene TRBV3-2) to TRBJ1-4; the D segment cannot be called with confidence. Sequencing input: peripheral blood. The clonotype was recovered from a woman aged 18 to 35 with acute or convalescent COVID-19. The DNA sequence follows: TGTGCCAGCAGCCAAGTACTCGTTCCTGAAAAACTGTTTTTT. Translated, it reads CASSQVLVPEKLFF.